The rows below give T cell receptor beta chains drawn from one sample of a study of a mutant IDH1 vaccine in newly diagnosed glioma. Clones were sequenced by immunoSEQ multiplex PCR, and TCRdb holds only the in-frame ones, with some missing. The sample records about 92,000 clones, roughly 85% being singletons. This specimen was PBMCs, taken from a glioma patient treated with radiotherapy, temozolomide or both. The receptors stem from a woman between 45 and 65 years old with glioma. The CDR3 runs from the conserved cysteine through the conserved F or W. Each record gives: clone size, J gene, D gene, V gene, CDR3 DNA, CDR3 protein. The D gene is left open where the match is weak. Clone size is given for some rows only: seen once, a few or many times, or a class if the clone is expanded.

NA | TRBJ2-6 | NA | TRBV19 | TGTGCCAGTAACGGAGCGGGGGCCAACGTCCTGACTTTC | CASNGAGANVLTF
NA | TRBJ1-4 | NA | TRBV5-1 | TGCGCCAGCAGCTTAGCGGACGAAAAACTGTTTTTT | CASSLADEKLFF
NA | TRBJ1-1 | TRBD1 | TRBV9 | TGTGCCAGCAGCGTAGTCCAGGGGGGCACTGAAGCTTTCTTT | CASSVVQGGTEAFF
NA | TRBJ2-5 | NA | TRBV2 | TGTGCCAGCATCACGGCCCCGCAAGAGACCCAGTACTTC | CASITAPQETQYF
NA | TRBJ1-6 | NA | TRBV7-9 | TGTGCCAGCAGTGGGGGCCAGGCGAATTCACCCCTCCACTTT | CASSGGQANSPLHF
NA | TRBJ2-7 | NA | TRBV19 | TGTGCCAGTAGTCCCAGCGCTGGGGGCATGGGCGAGCAGTACTTC | CASSPSAGGMGEQYF
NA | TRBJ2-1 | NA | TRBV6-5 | TGTGCCAGCATGCGTGGGGGCTACTCCTACAATGAGCAGTTCTTC | CASMRGGYSYNEQFF
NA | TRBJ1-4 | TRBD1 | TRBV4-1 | TGCGCCAGCAGCCAAGGGGGAACAGGGGGCACCCGGGGAAAACTGTTTTTT | CASSQGGTGGTRGKLFF
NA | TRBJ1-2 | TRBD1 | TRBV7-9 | TGTGCCAGCAAACCTAGGACAGGGCCGAACTATGGCTACACCTTC | CASKPRTGPNYGYTF
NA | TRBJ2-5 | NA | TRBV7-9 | TGTGCCAGCAGCTTTATCCCGGGCATCCAAGAGACCCAGTACTTC | CASSFIPGIQETQYF
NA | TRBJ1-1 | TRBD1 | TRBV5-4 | TGTGCCAGCAGCTTGGGCGGCCCGGGACAGGGGTACGGCACTGAAGCTTTCTTT | CASSLGGPGQGYGTEAFF
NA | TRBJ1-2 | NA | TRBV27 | TGTGCCAGCAGTTTTTCGACGTTGGGGGATGGCTACACCTTC | CASSFSTLGDGYTF
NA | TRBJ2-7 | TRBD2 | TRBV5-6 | TGTGCCAGCAGCGCGGGAGGCGAGCAGTACTTC | CASSAGGEQYF
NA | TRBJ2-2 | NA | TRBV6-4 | TGTGCCAGCAGTGACTCTGCGCAGGGGAACACCGGGGAGCTGTTTTTT | CASSDSAQGNTGELFF
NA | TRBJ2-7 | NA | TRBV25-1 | TGTGCCAGCAGTGCCCGAATGGCCAGGGGCCACGAGCAGTACTTC | CASSARMARGHEQYF
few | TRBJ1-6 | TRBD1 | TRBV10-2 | TGCGCCAGCAGTTGGGACAGGGGCAATTCACCCCTCCACTTT | CASSWDRGNSPLHF
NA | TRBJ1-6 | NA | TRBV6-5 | TGTGCCAGCAGGAACCCGGGACACGGCACACCCCTCCACTTT | CASRNPGHGTPLHF
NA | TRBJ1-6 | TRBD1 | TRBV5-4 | TGTGCCAGCAGCCTTGCCCAGGGGGGAATTTCACCCCTCCACTTT | CASSLAQGGISPLHF
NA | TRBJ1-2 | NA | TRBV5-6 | TGTGCCAGCAGCTTGGGGCCAGGGGCTGGTGGCTACACCTTC | CASSLGPGAGGYTF
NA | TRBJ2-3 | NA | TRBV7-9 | TGTGCCAGCAGCTTAGCGGGCGGGGGCCCAGATACGCAGTATTTT | CASSLAGGGPDTQYF
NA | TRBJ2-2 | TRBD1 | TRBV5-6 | TGTGCCAGCAGCCGTGACAGGGCCGGGGAGCTGTTTTTT | CASSRDRAGELFF
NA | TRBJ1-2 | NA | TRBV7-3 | TGTGCCAGCAGCTTAGCGGGGGCGGGCTACACCTTC | CASSLAGAGYTF
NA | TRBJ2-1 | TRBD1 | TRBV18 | TGTGCCAGCTCACCACGGACAGGGGATTCCTACAATGAGCAGTTCTTC | CASSPRTGDSYNEQFF
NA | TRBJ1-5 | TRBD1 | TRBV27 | TGTGCCAGCAGTTTATCAGGGGGCTCTAGCAATCAGCCCCAGCATTTT | CASSLSGGSSNQPQHF
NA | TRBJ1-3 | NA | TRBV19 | TGTGCCAGTATCCCGCGTTTAGGGGACAACTCTGGAAACACCATATATTTT | CASIPRLGDNSGNTIYF
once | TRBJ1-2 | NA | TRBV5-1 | TGCGCCAGCAGCGGCGGGACGGGAAACTATGGCTACACCTTC | CASSGGTGNYGYTF
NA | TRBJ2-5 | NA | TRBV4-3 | TGCGCCAGCAGCCAAGGGTACAGCCTCCAAGAGACCCAGTACTTC | CASSQGYSLQETQYF
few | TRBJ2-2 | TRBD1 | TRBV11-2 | TGTGCCAGCACATCGGGACAGCTGAACACCGGGGAGCTGTTTTTT | CASTSGQLNTGELFF
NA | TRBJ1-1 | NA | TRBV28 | TGTGCCAGCAGTACCCTTGTTAACACTGAAGCTTTCTTT | CASSTLVNTEAFF